This TCR beta chain derives from a study of vaccination and CD4 T cells after COVID-19. Study-level information: Collection of post-COVID samples occurred a median about 100 days after diagnosis, spanning a range of 35 to 161.

Researchers used the Oncomine TCR Beta short-read assay to sequence DNA from cultured CD4+ T cells. Genomic DNA was isolated from cultured CD4+ T cells. TCRdb called the PCR reads again in MiXCR, with one record for every CDR3 protein. This table holds about 20,000 distinct CDR3 sequences, 54% found once. The treatment is: roughly nine-day PBMC culture with coronavirus spike peptide pools or control peptides (ViraFEST assay). For ViraFEST, peptide pools expanded antigen-specific T cells, after which the TCRs were sequenced. Peptide pools at around 9.1 ug/ml, together with 7.5 to 10 IU/ml IL-2, were added to cultures of approximately 2 million PBMCs per well. The V end was cut by 5 bases, the J end by 2 bases, with 14 bases between. Germline V gives CDR1 LNHDA, CDR2 SQIVND (reference sequence). This CDR3 region has 15 residues. With respect to this clonotype: Its target is not known.

The sample consisted of CD4+ T cells from blood, cultured in vitro. This clonotype was obtained from a human donor who had recovered from COVID-19. The gene calls are TRBV19 and TRBJ2-3; D is ambiguous. The CDR3 DNA reads as TGTGCCAGTAGTGTTCGACTTTTTCCCACAGATACGCAGTATTTT. This codes for CASSVRLFPTDTQYF.